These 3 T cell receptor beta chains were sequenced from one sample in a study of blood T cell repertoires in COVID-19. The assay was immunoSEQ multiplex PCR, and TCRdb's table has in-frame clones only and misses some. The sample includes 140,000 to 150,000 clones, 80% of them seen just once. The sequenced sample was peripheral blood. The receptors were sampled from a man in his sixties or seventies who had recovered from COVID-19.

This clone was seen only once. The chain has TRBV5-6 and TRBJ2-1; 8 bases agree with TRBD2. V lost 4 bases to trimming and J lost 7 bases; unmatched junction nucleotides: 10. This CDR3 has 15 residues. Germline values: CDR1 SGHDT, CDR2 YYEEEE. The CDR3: CASSPGTSVMNEQFF. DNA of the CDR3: TGTGCCAGCAGCCCGGGGACTAGTGTTATGAATGAGCAGTTCTTC.

CDR3 protein: CASSASGRAGAKNIQYF. The CDR3 nucleotides are TGTGCCAGCAGTGCTAGCGGGAGGGCCGGGGCCAAAAACATTCAGTACTTC. The chain uses TRBV6-1 and TRBJ2-4; TRBD2 aligns across 12 bases. Germline loops: CDR1 MNHNS, CDR2 SASEGT. The CDR3 runs 17 residues. Trimming cost V 4 bases and J 1 base; bases outside gene matches: 5.

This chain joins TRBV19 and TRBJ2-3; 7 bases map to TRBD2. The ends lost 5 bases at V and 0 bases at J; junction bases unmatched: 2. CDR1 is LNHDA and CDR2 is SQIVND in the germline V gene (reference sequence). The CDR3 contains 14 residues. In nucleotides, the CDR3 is TGTGCCAGTAGTGCGGGAGCTAGCACAGATACGCAGTATTTT. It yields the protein CASSAGASTDTQYF.